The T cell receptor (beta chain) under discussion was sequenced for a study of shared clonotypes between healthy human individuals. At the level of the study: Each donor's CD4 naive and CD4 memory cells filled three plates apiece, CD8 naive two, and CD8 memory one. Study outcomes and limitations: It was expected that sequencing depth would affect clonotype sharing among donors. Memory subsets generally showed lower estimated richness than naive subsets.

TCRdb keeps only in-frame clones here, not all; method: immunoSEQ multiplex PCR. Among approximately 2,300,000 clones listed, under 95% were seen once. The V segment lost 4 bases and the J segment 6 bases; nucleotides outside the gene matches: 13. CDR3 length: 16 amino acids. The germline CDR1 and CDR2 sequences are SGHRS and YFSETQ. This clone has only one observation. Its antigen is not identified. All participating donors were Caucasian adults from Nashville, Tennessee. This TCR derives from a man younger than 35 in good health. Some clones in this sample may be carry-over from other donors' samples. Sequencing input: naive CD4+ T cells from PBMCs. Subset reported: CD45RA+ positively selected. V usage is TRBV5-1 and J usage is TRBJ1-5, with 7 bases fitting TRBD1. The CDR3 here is CASSPWDSRDGQPQHF. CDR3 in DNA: TGCGCCAGCAGCCCCTGGGACAGTCGAGACGGTCAGCCCCAGCATTTT.